This T cell receptor beta chain was obtained from a study of blood T cell repertoires in COVID-19. The V gene end was trimmed by 5 bases and the J gene end by 3 bases; junction bases not matched to a gene: 7. Germline-derived CDR1 and CDR2 are MNHEY and SVGEGT. The CDR3 extends over 15 amino acids. This clone was seen once. Clones were sequenced by immunoSEQ multiplex PCR, and TCRdb holds only the in-frame ones, with some missing. Here the sample spans under 200,000 clones, about four fifths being singletons. This clonotype was obtained from a man between 18 and 29 years old with active or convalescent COVID-19. Sequencing was performed on peripheral blood. V and J are TRBV6-2 or TRBV6-3 and TRBJ2-5; 9 nucleotides agree with TRBD1. The CDR3: CASSHGTGSKETQYF. The CDR3 DNA reads as TGTGCCAGCAGTCATGGGACAGGGAGCAAAGAGACCCAGTACTTC.